This T cell receptor (beta chain) was observed in a study of human T cells and chemical hapten exposure. Study-level background: The sensitizer, 2% DPC, was used on 2 cm by 2 cm of upper inner arm skin. Weekly scalp doses of diphenylcyclopropenone were given to patients during the approximately 23-week study. Study findings and constraints: Since the donors had alopecia, their immune response may not be the same as that of healthy people. Compared to controls, expanded TCRs made significantly more large clusters of similar CDR3s.

The CDR3 sequence is 13 residues long. CDR1 and CDR2 (germline): SQVTM, ANQGSEA. Trimming shortened V by 4 bases and J by 1 base, and 10 bases separated the two germline ends. This clonotype was seen a handful of times. Its antigen is currently unknown. Time point indicated: patch test 2, 6 weeks after DPC sensitization. Treatment described: therapeutic diphenylcyclopropenone sensitization with weekly scalp DPC. MiXCR was run by TCRdb on the RACE reads, yielding one entry per CDR3 protein. The sample lists some 71,000 distinct CDR3 sequences, about 9.4% occurring once. Specimen: whole blood, collected in connection with sensitization to the hapten diphenylcyclopropenone (DPC). The TCR was taken from a woman aged 45-65 years with alopecia areata. Some clones in this sample may be carry-over from other donors' samples. V usage is TRBV29-1 and J usage is TRBJ2-5; D gene uncertain. The CDR3: CSVGTDIQETQYF. CDR3 nucleotide sequence: TGCAGCGTTGGAACAGACATCCAAGAGACCCAGTACTTC.